These 6 T cell receptor beta chains were sequenced from one sample in a study of blood T cell repertoires in COVID-19. Profiling relied on immunoSEQ multiplex PCR, and the TCRdb table lists in-frame clones only, not all of them. The sample contains hundreds of thousands of clones, around 82% of which appear only once. Source material: peripheral blood. Source of these receptors: an elderly woman with active or convalescent COVID-19.

The chain employs TRBV3-1 (or the pseudogene TRBV3-2) and TRBJ2-7; D ambiguous. The germline gives CDR1 LGHDT, CDR2 YNNKEL (reference sequence). This CDR3 has 14 amino acids. Trimming stripped 5 bases from V and 6 bases from J, with 17 bases between. The CDR3 loop reads CASSEVGLPSEQYF. In DNA, the CDR3 is TGTGCCAGCAGCGAAGTGGGCCTACCGTCCGAGCAGTACTTC.

This clone was seen more than once but under ten times. The chain recombines TRBV5-1 with TRBJ1-6; the match to TRBD1 covers 8 bases. Germline lookup yields CDR1 SGHRS and CDR2 YFSETQ. CDR3 length: 14 amino acids. Trimming at V came to 4 bases and at J to 5 bases, leaving 2 bases not matched to a gene. This CDR3 reads CASSLGQDNSPLHF. The CDR3 DNA sequence: TGCGCCAGCAGCCTGGGACAGGATAATTCACCCCTCCACTTT.

The chain carries TRBV7-2 and TRBJ2-3, with a weak D call TRBD2 (6 bases). CDR1 and CDR2 from the germline V gene are SGHTA and FQGNSA. This CDR3 spans 15 amino acids. The V and J ends lost 5 bases and 0 bases respectively, with 12 bases between them. CDR3 DNA sequence: TGTGCCAGCAGCGCCTGGGGACTCAGCACAGATACGCAGTATTTT. Protein product: CASSAWGLSTDTQYF.

The J gene is TRBJ1-1, the V gene TRBV5-1; D ambiguous. Germline-derived CDR1 and CDR2 are SGHRS and YFSETQ. The CDR3 has 15 amino acids. Trimming took off 0 bases at V and 3 bases at J, with 12 bases between the two ends. This CDR3 reads CASSLGSAGDTEAFF. The CDR3 DNA reads TGCGCCAGCAGCTTGGGCTCGGCAGGTGACACTGAAGCTTTCTTT.

This chain links TRBV5-1 with TRBJ2-1, with 10 bases fitting TRBD2. CDR1 SGHRS and CDR2 YFSETQ come from the germline V gene. Germline trimming cut 4 bases from V and 7 bases from J; bases unmatched to any gene: 8. This CDR3 comprises 15 residues. CDR3 nucleotide sequence: TGCGCCAGCAGCAGCGCTAGCGGGAGTCTTAATGAGCAGTTCTTC. This encodes CASSSASGSLNEQFF.

The count of this clone is one. This chain links TRBV27 with TRBJ2-1; 7 bases are shared with TRBD2. The germline gives CDR1 MNHEY, CDR2 SMNVEV (reference sequence). The J segment lost 11 bases and the V segment lost 5 bases, leaving 9 bases of the junction unmatched. This CDR3 is 13 amino acids long. CDR3 DNA: TGTGCCAGCAGTACCACTCTAGCGGTAAAGCAGTTCTTC. This sequence encodes CASSTTLAVKQFF.